This paragraph reports one TCR beta chain. Some clones are missing from TCRdb's copy, which holds only in-frame ones; the method was immunoSEQ multiplex PCR. Altogether some 97,000 clones are present, less than 95% being singletons, with the ten largest covering less than 2%. This specimen belongs to a study of blood T cell repertoires in COVID-19. Looked up from germline, CDR1 is LNHNV and CDR2 is YYDKDF (reference sequence). This CDR3 is built from 16 residues. The junction had 3 bases not matched to a gene; V was cut back by 1 base and J by 5 bases. Source material: peripheral blood. This clonotype was obtained from a man aged 55-75 years with acute or convalescent COVID-19. V and J are TRBV15 and TRBJ1-5; 12 bases align to TRBD1. The CDR3, as DNA: TGTGCCACCAGCAGAGGGGACAGGGGGCTCTATCAGCCCCAGCATTTT. It translates to CATSRGDRGLYQPQHF.